This is a list of T cell receptor beta chains from one sample in a study of T cells expressing NK-cell markers. TCRdb reprocessed the 5' RACE reads and reports one entry per CDR3 protein, with no DNA. Recorded for this sample: more than 400,000 distinct CDR3 sequences. Input material: blood T cells: a sorted CD56 or NKG2C T cell subset, CD4+ or CD8+ T cells, or bulk PBMC T cells (not recorded which). The receptors here all came from a woman aged 18 to 75 in good health. Both conserved end residues are part of each CDR3. Fields, in order: V gene, J gene, CDR3 protein.

V gene: TRBV4-3; J gene: TRBJ2-1; CDR3 protein: CASSQEGTSGVYNEQFF
V gene: TRBV25-1; J gene: TRBJ2-2; CDR3 protein: CASSEGGWGDGTGELFF
V gene: TRBV29-1; J gene: TRBJ2-7; CDR3 protein: CSVLTGFEQYF
V gene: TRBV6-1; J gene: TRBJ1-5; CDR3 protein: CASRDGDSKRQPQHF
V gene: TRBV7-3; J gene: TRBJ2-3; CDR3 protein: CASSQKLLGTSTDTQYF
V gene: TRBV30; J gene: TRBJ2-1; CDR3 protein: CAWRVAGNNEQFF
V gene: TRBV28; J gene: TRBJ2-7; CDR3 protein: CASSNRGGEQYF
V gene: TRBV12-3/TRBV12-4; J gene: TRBJ1-1; CDR3 protein: CASSLGKITEAFF
V gene: TRBV11-1; J gene: TRBJ2-1; CDR3 protein: CASSLAWENEQFF
V gene: TRBV20-1; J gene: TRBJ2-3; CDR3 protein: CSARFGTGVTDTQYF
V gene: TRBV7-2; J gene: TRBJ1-5; CDR3 protein: CASSIRSGSNQPQHF
V gene: TRBV19; J gene: TRBJ2-7; CDR3 protein: CASSTPGTSGRKYEQYF
V gene: TRBV6-1; J gene: TRBJ2-1; CDR3 protein: CASSPQGHLSYNEQFF
V gene: TRBV4-1; J gene: TRBJ2-2; CDR3 protein: CASSQVGQGMNGELFF
V gene: TRBV12-3/TRBV12-4; J gene: TRBJ1-6; CDR3 protein: CASREGQGDSPLHF
V gene: TRBV12-3/TRBV12-4; J gene: TRBJ2-7; CDR3 protein: CASSFTGIINEQYF
V gene: TRBV6-1; J gene: TRBJ2-1; CDR3 protein: CASTYGGANNEQFF
V gene: TRBV5-1; J gene: TRBJ2-7; CDR3 protein: CASSLGWTGDYEQYF
V gene: TRBV29-1; J gene: TRBJ2-1; CDR3 protein: CSVRGRDNEQFF